The 19 T cell receptor beta chains below all came from one sample that was sequenced in a study of response to subunit inactivated influenza vaccine. Each CDR3 protein gets one entry after TCRdb re-called the RT-PCR reads with MiXCR. There are around 790,000 distinct CDR3 sequences in the sample; 21% occur only once, and 9.5% to 13% lies in the top ten. The starting material was PBMCs from blood, obtained roughly 5 days after vaccination. The receptors stem from a man in his forties or fifties who received an inactivated influenza vaccine.

The chain has TRBV5-1 and TRBJ2-3; a possible D gene is TRBD2 (6 bases). The CDR3 has 16 amino acids. Trimming stripped 2 bases from V and 3 bases from J, with 16 bases between. Per the germline V gene, CDR1 is SGHRS and CDR2 is YFSETQ. The DNA of the CDR3 is TGCGCCAGCAGCTTCGGGGGTTCCTGGCTGACAGATACGCAGTATTTT. Translation: CASSFGGSWLTDTQYF.

In its sample, this clonotype was seen once. V is TRBV6-1 and J is TRBJ2-5, with 10 bases lining up with TRBD2. The germline CDR1 and CDR2 sequences are MNHNS and SASEGT. V was clipped by 7 bases and J by 1 base; unmatched bases: 3. The CDR3 consists of 14 residues. CDR3 loop: CASNRLAGQETQYF. CDR3 DNA: TGTGCCAGCAATCGACTAGCGGGCCAAGAGACCCAGTACTTC.

The table lists this clonotype with a few counts. The V call is TRBV9, the J call TRBJ1-5; unclear D gene. The CDR3 covers 14 residues. The germline V gene has CDR1 SGDLS and CDR2 YYNGEE. The ends were cut back, 0 bases at V and 5 bases at J, with 9 bases in the middle. As DNA, the CDR3 is TGTGCCAGCAGCGTAGGCCCTAGGGATCAGCCCCAGCATTTT. It codes for CASSVGPRDQPQHF.

The V and J genes are TRBV10-3 and TRBJ2-7, with a possible D match to TRBD1 (7 bases). Between the trimmed V and J ends, which lost 7 bases and 4 bases, there was a span of 14 bases. CDR1 is ENHRY and CDR2 is SYGVKD in the germline V gene. The length of the CDR3 is 13 residues. As DNA, the CDR3 is TGTGCCATCAATCAGGGGGGAGGATACGAGCAGTACTTC. Translated, it gives CAINQGGGYEQYF.

The genes are TRBV5-1 and TRBJ1-2, with TRBD1 matching 8 bases. V shed 4 bases and J 6 bases; nucleotides not matched to a gene: 8. This CDR3 has 14 amino acids. Looked up from germline, CDR1 is SGHRS and CDR2 is YFSETQ. CDR3: CASSPGDRLNGYTF. CDR3 bases: TGCGCCAGCAGCCCGGGGGACAGGCTGAATGGCTACACCTTC.

This clonotype was seen only a few times. CDR3 in amino acids: CSRQGGDTQYF. CDR3 DNA sequence: TGCAGTCGCCAAGGGGGGGATACGCAGTATTTT. This rearrangement joins TRBV20-1 to TRBJ2-3; D is possibly TRBD1 or TRBD2 (6 bases each). Trimming removed 8 bases at V and 6 bases at J, with 12 bases between. Looked up from germline, CDR1 is DFQATT and CDR2 is SNEGSKA (reference sequence). The CDR3 has 11 residues.

V and J are TRBV5-1 and TRBJ2-5; a possible D gene is TRBD1 (5 bases). Trimming left V 1 base short and J 4 bases short, with 8 bases between. Germline-derived CDR1 and CDR2 are SGHRS and YFSETQ. CDR3 length: 13 amino acids. The DNA of the CDR3 is TGCGCCAGCAGCTTGAGGGGAATAGAGACCCAGTACTTC. As protein: CASSLRGIETQYF.

The V call is TRBV28, the J call TRBJ2-3; possible D gene TRBD1, 6 bases. The CDR3 has 15 residues. Trimming removed 4 bases at V and 0 bases at J, with 11 bases between. Germline V gives CDR1 MDHEN, CDR2 SYDVKM. In DNA, the CDR3 is TGTGCCAGCAGTTCTAGACAGGATAGCACAGATACGCAGTATTTT. Protein product: CASSSRQDSTDTQYF.

In this sample, this clonotype turned up many times. The V gene is TRBV7-2, the J gene TRBJ1-3; D gene ambiguous. Germline CDR1 and CDR2: SGHTA and FQGNSA. Trimming took off 5 bases at V and 0 bases at J, with 14 bases between the two ends. The CDR3 is 16 residues long. The CDR3: CASSRSPPLSGNTIYF. DNA for the CDR3: TGTGCCAGCAGCCGATCCCCCCCCCTCTCTGGAAACACCATATATTTT. The entire variable domain, with the rest obtained from reference TRBV7-2 and TRBJ1-3, is as follows: GAGVSQSPSNKVTEKGKDVELRCDPISGHTALYWYRQSLGQGLEFLIYFQGNSAPDKSGLPSDRFSAERTGGSVSTLTIQRTQQEDSAVYLCASSRSPPLSGNTIYFGEGSWLTVV.

This chain joins TRBV10-2 and TRBJ1-1; D might be TRBD1 (6 bases). Germline V CDR1 and CDR2: WSHSY, SAAADI. The CDR3 extends over 15 amino acids. Trimming removed 2 bases from V and 1 base from J, with 11 bases in between. The CDR3 DNA sequence: TGCGCCAGCAGTGAGGGGGGCGGAAGGAACACTGAAGCTTTCTTT. Translation gives CASSEGGGRNTEAFF.

This clonotype was counted between two and nine times. The chain uses TRBV25-1 and TRBJ2-3; D may be TRBD2 (6 bases). Trimming removed 4 bases at V and 6 bases at J, with 11 bases between. Germline lookup yields CDR1 MGHDK and CDR2 SYGVNS. This CDR3 region has 13 residues. CDR3 nucleotide sequence: TGTGCCAGCAGTGTCCTAGCGACGGATACGCAGTATTTT. It is translated as CASSVLATDTQYF.

This clonotype appeared many times. The J gene is TRBJ2-2, the V gene TRBV5-1; 9 bases agree with TRBD1. Per germline, CDR1 SGHRS and CDR2 YFSETQ. The CDR3 contains 15 residues. Losses at the gene ends were 4 bases for V and 7 bases for J; bases not matched to a gene: 8. The chain's CDR3 is CASSGTGNIGGELFF. The CDR3 DNA is TGCGCCAGCAGCGGGACAGGGAACATTGGCGGGGAGCTGTTTTTT.

This clonotype was seen only a few times. The DNA for the CDR3 is TGCAGTGCTAGCCCCGGGACTAGCGGTTACAATGAGCAGTTCTTC. It translates to CSASPGTSGYNEQFF. V usage is TRBV20-1 and J usage is TRBJ2-1; 11 bases are shared with TRBD2. This CDR3 has 15 residues. Per germline, CDR1 DFQATT and CDR2 SNEGSKA (reference sequence). V was pared by 3 bases and J by 4 bases, with 5 bases of the junction left unmatched.

This clonotype was detected a few times. The V and J genes are TRBV23-1 and TRBJ2-7; D is ambiguous. TRBV23-1 carries the ORF label, with uncertain function. The CDR3 contains 13 residues. Trimming shortened V by 2 bases and J by 3 bases, and 8 bases separated the two germline ends. The CDR3, as DNA: TGCGCCAGCAGTCAAGTTCTCAGCTACGAGCAGTACTTC. Protein product: CASSQVLSYEQYF.

The chain employs TRBV12-3 or TRBV12-4 and TRBJ2-7, with TRBD2 matching 7 bases. This CDR3 spans 13 amino acids. Trimming at V came to 5 bases and at J to 2 bases, leaving 3 bases not matched to a gene. The CDR3 protein is CASSRGLTYEQYF. The CDR3 nucleotides read TGTGCCAGCAGTAGGGGACTAACCTACGAGCAGTACTTC.

V is TRBV6-2 or TRBV6-3 and J is TRBJ1-1; D remains ambiguous. CDR1 and CDR2 from the germline V gene are MNHEY and SVGEGT. V was cut by 8 bases and J by 1 base, with 14 bases left in between. The CDR3 is made up of 14 amino acids. CDR3 residues: CASAWTGGNTEAFF. DNA of the CDR3: TGTGCCAGCGCGTGGACCGGAGGGAACACTGAAGCTTTCTTT.

This clonotype has just a few counts. The chain carries TRBV30 and TRBJ2-7; D is perhaps TRBD1 or TRBD2 (5 bases each). Trimming removed 2 bases from V and 2 bases from J, with 10 bases in between. From germline, CDR1 is GTSNPN and CDR2 SVGIG (reference sequence). The CDR3 has 13 amino acids. The CDR3 nucleotides are TGTGCCTGGAGTTCGGGACCGCCCTACGAGCAGTACTTC. Protein sequence: CAWSSGPPYEQYF. Supplemented by reference TRBV30 and TRBJ2-7, the full variable domain reads SQTIHQWPATLVQPVGSPLSLECTVEGTSNPNLYWYRQAAGRGLQLLFYSVGIGQISSEVPQNLSASRPQDRQFILSSKKLLLSDSGFYLCAWSSGPPYEQYFGPGTRLTVT.

The V and J genes are TRBV30 and TRBJ1-6, with TRBD1 matching 10 bases. The CDR3 extends over 14 amino acids. Germline CDR1 and CDR2: GTSNPN and SVGIG (reference sequence). The trim removed 2 bases at V and 7 bases at J, leaving 2 bases unmatched. CDR3 region: CAWSSGQGNSPLHF. CDR3 coding DNA: TGTGCCTGGAGTTCGGGACAGGGGAATTCACCCCTCCACTTT. The variable domain in full, with the rest retrieved from reference TRBV30 and TRBJ1-6, is SQTIHQWPATLVQPVGSPLSLECTVEGTSNPNLYWYRQAAGRGLQLLFYSVGIGQISSEVPQNLSASRPQDRQFILSSKKLLLSDSGFYLCAWSSGQGNSPLHFGNGTRLTVT.

The V call is TRBV15, the J call TRBJ2-1; a weak D match, TRBD1 (6 bases). The V gene's germline CDR1 is LNHNV and CDR2 YYDKDF (reference sequence). The CDR3 covers 16 residues. V was trimmed by 2 bases and J by 7 bases, leaving 18 bases between them. The CDR3 reads CATSRSPKGGNNEQFF. CDR3 nucleotide sequence: TGTGCCACCAGCAGATCTCCTAAAGGGGGTAATAATGAGCAGTTCTTC.